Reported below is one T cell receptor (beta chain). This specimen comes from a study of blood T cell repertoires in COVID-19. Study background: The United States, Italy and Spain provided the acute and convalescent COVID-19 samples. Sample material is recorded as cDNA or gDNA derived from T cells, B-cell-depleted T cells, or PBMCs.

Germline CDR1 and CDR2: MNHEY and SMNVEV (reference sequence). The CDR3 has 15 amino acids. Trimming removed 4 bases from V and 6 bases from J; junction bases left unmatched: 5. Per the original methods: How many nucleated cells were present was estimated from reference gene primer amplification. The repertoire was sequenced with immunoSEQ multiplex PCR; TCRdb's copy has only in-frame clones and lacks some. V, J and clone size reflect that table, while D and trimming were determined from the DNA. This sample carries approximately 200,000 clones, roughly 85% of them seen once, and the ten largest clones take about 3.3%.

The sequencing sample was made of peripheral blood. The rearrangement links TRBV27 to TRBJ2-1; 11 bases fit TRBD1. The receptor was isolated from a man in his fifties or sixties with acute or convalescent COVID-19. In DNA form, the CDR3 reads TGTGCCAGCAGTTCAGGACAGGGGGCGCGCAATGAGCAGTTCTTC. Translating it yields CASSSGQGARNEQFF.